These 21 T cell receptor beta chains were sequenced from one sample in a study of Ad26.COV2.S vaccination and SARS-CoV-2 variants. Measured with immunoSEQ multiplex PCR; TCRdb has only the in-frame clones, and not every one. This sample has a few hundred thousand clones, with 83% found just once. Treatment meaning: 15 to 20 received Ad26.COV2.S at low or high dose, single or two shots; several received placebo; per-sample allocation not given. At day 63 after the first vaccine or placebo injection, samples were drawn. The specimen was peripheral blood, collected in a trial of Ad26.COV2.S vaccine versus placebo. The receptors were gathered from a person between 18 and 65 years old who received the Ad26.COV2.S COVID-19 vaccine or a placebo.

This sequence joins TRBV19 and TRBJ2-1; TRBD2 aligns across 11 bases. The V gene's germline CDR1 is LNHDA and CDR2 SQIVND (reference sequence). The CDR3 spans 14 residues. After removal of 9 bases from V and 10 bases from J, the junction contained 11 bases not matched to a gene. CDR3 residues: CASRGTSGRLEQFF. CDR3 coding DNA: TGTGCCAGCCGGGGGACTAGCGGCCGCCTCGAGCAGTTCTTC.

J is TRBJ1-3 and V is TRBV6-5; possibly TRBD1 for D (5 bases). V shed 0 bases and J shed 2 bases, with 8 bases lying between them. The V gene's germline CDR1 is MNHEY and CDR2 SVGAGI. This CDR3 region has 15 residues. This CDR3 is CASSYSGGAGNTIYF. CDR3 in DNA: TGTGCCAGCAGTTACTCTGGGGGAGCTGGAAACACCATATATTTT.

This CDR3 is CASSLVGGRGETQYF. CDR3 in DNA: TGCGCCAGCAGCTTGGTCGGGGGACGGGGAGAGACCCAGTACTTC. This chain joins TRBV5-1 and TRBJ2-5; weak D call: TRBD2 (6 bases). Germline V gene sequence: CDR1 SGHRS, CDR2 YFSETQ. The CDR3 has 15 amino acids. V shed 0 bases and J shed 4 bases, with 13 bases lying between them.

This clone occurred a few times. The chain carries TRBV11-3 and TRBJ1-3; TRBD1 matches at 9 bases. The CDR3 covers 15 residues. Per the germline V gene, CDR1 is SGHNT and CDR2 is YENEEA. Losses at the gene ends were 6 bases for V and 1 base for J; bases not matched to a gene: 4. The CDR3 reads CASREQGASGNTIYF. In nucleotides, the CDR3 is TGTGCCAGCAGGGAACAGGGGGCATCTGGAAACACCATATATTTT.

CDR3 DNA sequence: TGTGCCAGCAGGATCGAGGGGGGAGGGCTCCCGTCCTACGAGCAGTACTTC. This translates into CASRIEGGGLPSYEQYF. The chain recombines TRBV27 with TRBJ2-7; a possible D gene is TRBD2 (7 bases). V lost 6 bases, J lost 1 base, and 22 bases lay in between. Germline CDR1 and CDR2: MNHEY and SMNVEV (reference sequence). The CDR3 has 17 amino acids.

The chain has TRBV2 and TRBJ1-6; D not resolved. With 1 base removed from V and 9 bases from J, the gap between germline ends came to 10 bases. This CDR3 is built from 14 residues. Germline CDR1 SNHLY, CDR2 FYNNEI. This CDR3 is CASSEELAGSPLHF. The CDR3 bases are TGTGCCAGCAGTGAAGAACTAGCGGGTTCACCCCTCCACTTT.

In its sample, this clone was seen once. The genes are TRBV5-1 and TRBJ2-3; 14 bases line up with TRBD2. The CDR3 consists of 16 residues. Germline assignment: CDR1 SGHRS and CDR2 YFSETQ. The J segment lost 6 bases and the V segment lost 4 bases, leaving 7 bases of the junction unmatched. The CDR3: CASSEGLAGAWDTQYF. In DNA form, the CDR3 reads TGCGCCAGCAGCGAGGGACTAGCGGGAGCCTGGGATACGCAGTATTTT.

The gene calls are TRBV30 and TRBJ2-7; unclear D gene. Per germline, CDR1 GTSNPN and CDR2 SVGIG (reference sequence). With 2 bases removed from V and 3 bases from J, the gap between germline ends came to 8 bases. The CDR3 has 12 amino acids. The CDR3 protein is CAWSTPYYEQYF. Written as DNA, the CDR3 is TGTGCCTGGAGTACCCCGTACTACGAGCAGTACTTC.

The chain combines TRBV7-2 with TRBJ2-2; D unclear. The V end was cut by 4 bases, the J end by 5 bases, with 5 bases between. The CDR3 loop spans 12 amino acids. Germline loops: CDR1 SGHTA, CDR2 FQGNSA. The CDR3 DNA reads TGTGCCAGCAGCTCCAAGACCGGGGAGCTGTTTTTT. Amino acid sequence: CASSSKTGELFF.

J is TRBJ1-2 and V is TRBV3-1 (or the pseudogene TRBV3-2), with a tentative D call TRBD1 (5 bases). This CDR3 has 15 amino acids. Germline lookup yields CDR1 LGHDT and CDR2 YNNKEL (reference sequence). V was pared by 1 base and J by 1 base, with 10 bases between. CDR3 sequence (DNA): TGTGCCAGCAGCCAAGTAGGGGTCGGTAACTATGGCTACACCTTC. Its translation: CASSQVGVGNYGYTF.

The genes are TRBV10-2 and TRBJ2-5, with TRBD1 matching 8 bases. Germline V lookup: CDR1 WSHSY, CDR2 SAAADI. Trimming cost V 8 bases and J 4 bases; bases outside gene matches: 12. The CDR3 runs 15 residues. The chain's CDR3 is CASGRRQGLGETQYF. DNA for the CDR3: TGCGCCAGCGGACGCCGACAGGGGTTGGGAGAGACCCAGTACTTC.

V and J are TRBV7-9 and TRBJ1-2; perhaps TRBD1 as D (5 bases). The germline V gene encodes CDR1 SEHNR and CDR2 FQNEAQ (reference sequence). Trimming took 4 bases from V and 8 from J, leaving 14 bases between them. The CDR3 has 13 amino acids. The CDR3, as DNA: TGTGCCAGCAGCTCTGAAGGGGAGGGGGGCTACACCTTC. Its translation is CASSSEGEGGYTF. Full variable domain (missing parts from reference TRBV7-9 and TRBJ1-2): DTGVSQNPRHKITKRGQNVTFRCDPISEHNRLYWYRQTLGQGPEFLTYFQNEAQLEKSRLLSDRFSAERPKGSFSTLEIQRTEQGDSAMYLCASSSEGEGGYTFGSGTRLTVV.

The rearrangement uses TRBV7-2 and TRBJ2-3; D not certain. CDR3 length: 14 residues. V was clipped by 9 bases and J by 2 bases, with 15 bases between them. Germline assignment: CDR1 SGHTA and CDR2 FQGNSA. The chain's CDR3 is CASKLLTHTDTQYF. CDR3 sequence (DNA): TGTGCCAGTAAGCTCCTTACACACACAGATACGCAGTATTTT. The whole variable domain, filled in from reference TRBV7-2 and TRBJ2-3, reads GAGVSQSPSNKVTEKGKDVELRCDPISGHTALYWYRQSLGQGLEFLIYFQGNSAPDKSGLPSDRFSAERTGGSVSTLTIQRTQQEDSAVYLCASKLLTHTDTQYFGPGTRLTVL.

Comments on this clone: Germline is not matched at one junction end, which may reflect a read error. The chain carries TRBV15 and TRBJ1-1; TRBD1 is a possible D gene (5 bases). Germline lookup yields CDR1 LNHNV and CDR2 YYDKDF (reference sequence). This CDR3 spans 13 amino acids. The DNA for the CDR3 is TGTGCCACCAGGAGAGACCGGGACGGTGAAGCTTTCTTT. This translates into CATRRDRDGEAFF.

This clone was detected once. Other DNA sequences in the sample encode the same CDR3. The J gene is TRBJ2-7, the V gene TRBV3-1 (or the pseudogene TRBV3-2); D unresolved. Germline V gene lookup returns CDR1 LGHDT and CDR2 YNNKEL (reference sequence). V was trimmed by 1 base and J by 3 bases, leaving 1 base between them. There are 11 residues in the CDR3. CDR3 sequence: CASSQGYEQYF. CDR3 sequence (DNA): TGTGCCAGCAGCCAAGGCTACGAGCAGTACTTC.

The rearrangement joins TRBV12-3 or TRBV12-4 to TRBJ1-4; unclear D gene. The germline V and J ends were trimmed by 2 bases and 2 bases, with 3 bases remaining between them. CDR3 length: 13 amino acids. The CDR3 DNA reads TGTGCCAGCAGTTTAAACACTAATGAAAAACTGTTTTTT. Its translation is CASSLNTNEKLFF.

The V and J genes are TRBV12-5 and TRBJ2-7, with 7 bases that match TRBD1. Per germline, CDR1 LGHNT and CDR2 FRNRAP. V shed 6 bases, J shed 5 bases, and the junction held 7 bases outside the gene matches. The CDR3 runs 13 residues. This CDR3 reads CASGSDRANEQYF. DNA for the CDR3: TGTGCTAGTGGCTCCGACAGGGCCAACGAGCAGTACTTC.

The DNA for the CDR3 is TGTGCCAGCTCACCAGGGGCGACCAACACTGAAGCTTTCTTT. This codes for CASSPGATNTEAFF. The V call is TRBV18, the J call TRBJ1-1, with a possible D match to TRBD1 (5 bases). Germline V gives CDR1 KGHSH, CDR2 LQKENI. CDR3 size: 14 residues. V was pared by 2 bases and J by 2 bases, with 9 bases between.

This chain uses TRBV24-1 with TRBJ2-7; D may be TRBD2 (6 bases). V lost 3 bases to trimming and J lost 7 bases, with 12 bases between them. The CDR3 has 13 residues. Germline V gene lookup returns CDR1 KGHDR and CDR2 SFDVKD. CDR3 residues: CATSDRSGREQYF. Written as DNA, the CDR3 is TGTGCCACCAGTGATCGGTCGGGGAGGGAGCAGTACTTC.

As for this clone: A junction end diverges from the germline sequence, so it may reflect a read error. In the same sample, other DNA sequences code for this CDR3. DNA of the CDR3: TGCAGTTCATCTCGGGGGGGCTACACCTTT. Protein sequence: CSSSRGGYTF. This rearrangement joins TRBV20-1 to TRBJ1-2; D possibly corresponds to TRBD1 (6 bases). Germline V gene sequence: CDR1 DFQATT, CDR2 SNEGSKA (reference sequence). The CDR3 length is 10 residues.

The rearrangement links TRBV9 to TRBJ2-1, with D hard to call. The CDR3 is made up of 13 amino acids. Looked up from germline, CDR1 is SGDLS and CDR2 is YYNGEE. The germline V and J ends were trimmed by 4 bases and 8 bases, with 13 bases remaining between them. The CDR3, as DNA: TGTGCCAGCAGCCCTGCTCGGCCGGATGAGCAGTTCTTC. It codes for CASSPARPDEQFF.